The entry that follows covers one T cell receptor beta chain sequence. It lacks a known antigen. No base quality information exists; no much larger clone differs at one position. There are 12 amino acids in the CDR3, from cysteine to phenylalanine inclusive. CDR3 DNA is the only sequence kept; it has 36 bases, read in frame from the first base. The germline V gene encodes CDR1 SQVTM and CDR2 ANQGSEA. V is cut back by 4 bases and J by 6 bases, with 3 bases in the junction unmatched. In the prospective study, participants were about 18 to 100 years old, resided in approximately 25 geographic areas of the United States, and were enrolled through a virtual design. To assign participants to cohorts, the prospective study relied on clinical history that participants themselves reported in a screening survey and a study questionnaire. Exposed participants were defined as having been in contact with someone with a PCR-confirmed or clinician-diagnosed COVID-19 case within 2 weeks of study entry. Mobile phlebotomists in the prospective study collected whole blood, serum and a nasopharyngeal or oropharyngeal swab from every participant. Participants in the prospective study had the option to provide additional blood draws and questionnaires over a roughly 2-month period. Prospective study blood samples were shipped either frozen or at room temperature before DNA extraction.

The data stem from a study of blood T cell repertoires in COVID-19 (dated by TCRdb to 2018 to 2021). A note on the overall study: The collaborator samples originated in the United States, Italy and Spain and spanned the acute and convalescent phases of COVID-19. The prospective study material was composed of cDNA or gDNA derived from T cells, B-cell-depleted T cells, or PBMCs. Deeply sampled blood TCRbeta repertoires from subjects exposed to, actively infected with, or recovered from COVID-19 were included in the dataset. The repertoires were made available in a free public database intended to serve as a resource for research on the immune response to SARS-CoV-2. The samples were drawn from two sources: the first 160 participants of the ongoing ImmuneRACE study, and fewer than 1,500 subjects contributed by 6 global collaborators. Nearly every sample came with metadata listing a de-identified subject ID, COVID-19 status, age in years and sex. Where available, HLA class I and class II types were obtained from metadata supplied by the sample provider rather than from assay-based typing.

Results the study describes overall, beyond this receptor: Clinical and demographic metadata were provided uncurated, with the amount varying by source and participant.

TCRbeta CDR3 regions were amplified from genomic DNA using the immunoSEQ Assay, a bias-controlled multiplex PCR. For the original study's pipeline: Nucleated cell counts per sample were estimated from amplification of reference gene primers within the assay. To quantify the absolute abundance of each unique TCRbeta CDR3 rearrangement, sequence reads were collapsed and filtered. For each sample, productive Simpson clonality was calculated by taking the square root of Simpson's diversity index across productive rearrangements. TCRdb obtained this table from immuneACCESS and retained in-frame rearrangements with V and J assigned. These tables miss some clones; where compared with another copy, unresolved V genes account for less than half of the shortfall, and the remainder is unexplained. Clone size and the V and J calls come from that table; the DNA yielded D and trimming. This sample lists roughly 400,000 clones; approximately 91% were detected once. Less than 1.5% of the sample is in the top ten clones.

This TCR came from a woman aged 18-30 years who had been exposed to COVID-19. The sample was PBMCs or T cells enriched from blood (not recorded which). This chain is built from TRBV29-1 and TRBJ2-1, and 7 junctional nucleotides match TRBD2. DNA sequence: TGCAGCGTTGTACTAGCGAGCAATGAGCAGTTCTTC. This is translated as CSVVLASNEQFF.